One sample yielded the 18 T cell receptor beta chains listed below, sequenced in a study of naive and memory T cell subsets. Both TRBC1 and TRBC2 were covered by a beta constant-region primer of two equimolar oligonucleotides. Ligated cDNA was amplified by four rounds of PCR with nested alpha and beta constant-region primers and SP2. In TCRdb, the UMI-ligation and nested PCR reads were re-called with MiXCR into one record per CDR3 protein. This sample yields around 130,000 distinct CDR3 sequences, of which around a third are seen a single time; approximately 0.9% belongs to the top ten. Sequences were obtained from central memory CD4+ T cells from blood. The receptors shown here come from a human donor in good health.

The chain has TRBV27 and TRBJ2-2, with D maybe TRBD1 (5 bases). The germline CDR1 and CDR2 sequences are MNHEY and SMNVEV (reference sequence). V lost 6 bases and J lost 5, with 16 bases in between. This CDR3 has 15 amino acids. The CDR3 loop reads CASRRRAPLTGELFF. Here the CDR3 DNA reads TGTGCCAGCAGGCGCAGGGCGCCCCTAACCGGGGAGCTGTTTTTT.

This clonotype has a handful of counts. The rearrangement joins TRBV30 to TRBJ2-3; TRBD2 agrees at 7 bases. Germline V gene lookup returns CDR1 GTSNPN and CDR2 SVGIG (reference sequence). J gave up 2 bases and V 8 bases, and 7 bases lay outside the gene matches. The CDR3 loop spans 13 amino acids. The CDR3 region has the DNA TGTGCCCTGGATCGGGGGGACACAGATACGCAGTATTTT. Its protein is CALDRGDTDTQYF.

J is TRBJ2-1 and V is TRBV12-3 or TRBV12-4; no clear D gene. The CDR3 totals 13 residues. Trimming pared 4 bases from V and 7 bases from J, leaving 11 bases between. The CDR3 loop reads CASSSFAGNEQFF. The DNA for the CDR3 is TGTGCCAGCAGTTCCTTTGCCGGGAATGAGCAGTTCTTC.

This clonotype was detected many times. The CDR3, as DNA: TGTGCCACCAGCAGCCGGACTAGCGGGTACTACAATGAGCAGTTCTTC. It codes for CATSSRTSGYYNEQFF. The gene calls are TRBV15 and TRBJ2-1, with 11 bases fitting TRBD2. Trimming took 3 bases from V and 3 from J; bases not matched to a gene: 4. CDR1 LNHNV and CDR2 YYDKDF come from the germline V gene (reference sequence). CDR3 length: 16 residues.

This rearrangement joins TRBV18 to TRBJ2-7; D is unclear. V was trimmed by 6 bases and J by 4 bases, leaving 10 bases between them. CDR3 length: 12 residues. CDR1 is KGHSH and CDR2 is LQKENI in the germline V gene. The CDR3: CASSTISYEQYF. CDR3 nucleotide sequence: TGTGCCAGCTCGACCATATCTTACGAGCAGTACTTC.

This clonotype was recorded at least ten times. This chain connects TRBV10-2 to TRBJ1-2; D is possibly TRBD1 (5 bases). Looked up from germline, CDR1 is WSHSY and CDR2 is SAAADI. Trimming left V 4 bases short and J 5 bases short, with 8 bases between. This CDR3 is built from 12 residues. The CDR3 loop reads CASSGTPYGYTF. DNA of the CDR3: TGCGCCAGCAGTGGGACACCTTATGGCTACACCTTC.

This clonotype was recorded a few times. This rearrangement joins TRBV11-2 to TRBJ2-2, with TRBD2 as a possible D gene (6 bases). Germline V gives CDR1 SGHAT, CDR2 FQNNGV. V was pared by 1 base and J by 4 bases, with 16 bases between. There are 17 residues in the CDR3. CDR3 loop: CASSLAGLAPSTGELFF. The CDR3 nucleotides read TGTGCCAGCAGCTTAGCGGGGCTAGCGCCTTCCACCGGGGAGCTGTTTTTT. Full variable domain (missing parts from reference TRBV11-2 and TRBJ2-2): EAGVAQSPRYKIIEKRQSVAFWCNPISGHATLYWYQQILGQGPKLLIQFQNNGVVDDSQLPKDRFSAERLKGVDSTLKIQPAKLEDSAVYLCASSLAGLAPSTGELFFGEGSRLTVL.

This clonotype was detected only a few times. The chain has TRBV20-1 and TRBJ1-1; D not certain. Per the germline V gene, CDR1 is DFQATT and CDR2 is SNEGSKA (reference sequence). This CDR3 region has 13 residues. The V end was cut by 8 bases, the J end by 1 base, with 14 bases between. CDR3 in DNA: TGCAGTTACCGGGCTTTTCGGAACACTGAAGCTTTCTTT. It specifies CSYRAFRNTEAFF.

Ten or more counts support this clonotype. J is TRBJ2-7 and V is TRBV29-1; TRBD2 matches at 7 bases. Germline CDR1 is SQVTM and CDR2 is ANQGSEA. V shed 6 bases, J shed 6 bases, and the junction held 5 bases outside the gene matches. The CDR3 is 11 amino acids. CDR3 in amino acids: CSVGRGIEQYF. The CDR3 DNA is TGCAGCGTGGGGAGGGGTATCGAGCAGTACTTC.

The chain is built from TRBV20-1 and TRBJ1-2; 8 nucleotides line up with TRBD1. The CDR3 loop spans 14 amino acids. CDR1 DFQATT and CDR2 SNEGSKA come from the germline V gene (reference sequence). V dropped 0 bases and J dropped 5; count of bases not matched to a gene: 5. The CDR3 nucleotides read TGCAGTGCTAGAGAGAGGACAGGGATTTATGGCTACACCTTC. It translates to CSARERTGIYGYTF.

The rearrangement links TRBV20-1 to TRBJ2-3, with 11 bases matching TRBD2. The germline V gene encodes CDR1 DFQATT and CDR2 SNEGSKA (reference sequence). Losses at the gene ends were 1 base for V and 0 bases for J; bases not matched to a gene: 6. This CDR3 has 17 amino acids. The CDR3 sequence is CSARGLAGGLSTDTQYF. CDR3 sequence (DNA): TGCAGTGCTAGAGGGCTAGCGGGAGGTCTTAGCACAGATACGCAGTATTTT.

The chain couples TRBV7-9 to TRBJ2-3; D not resolved. The CDR3 totals 16 residues. Germline lookup yields CDR1 SEHNR and CDR2 FQNEAQ (reference sequence). Trimming removed 7 bases at V and 2 bases at J, with 19 bases between. In DNA form, the CDR3 reads TGTGCCAGCATCCCGGGTGAACAGTTCTTCACAGATACGCAGTATTTT. It translates to CASIPGEQFFTDTQYF. The full variable domain, completed using reference TRBV7-9 and TRBJ2-3, is DTGVSQNPRHKITKRGQNVTFRCDPISEHNRLYWYRQTLGQGPEFLTYFQNEAQLEKSRLLSDRFSAERPKGSFSTLEIQRTEQGDSAMYLCASIPGEQFFTDTQYFGPGTRLTVL.

The chain couples TRBV29-1 to TRBJ2-1; D may be TRBD2 (6 bases). The CDR3 is 16 amino acids. CDR1 is SQVTM and CDR2 is ANQGSEA in the germline V gene. V lost 2 bases to trimming and J lost 0 bases, with 14 bases between them. CDR3 DNA: TGCAGCGTTGAAACGGCGGGAAGGAGCTCCTACAATGAGCAGTTCTTC. It encodes CSVETAGRSSYNEQFF.

This clonotype turned up a few times. This sequence joins TRBV20-1 and TRBJ2-7; D may be TRBD2 (5 bases). Trimming shortened V by 3 bases and J by 3 bases, and 12 bases separated the two germline ends. In germline, CDR1 is DFQATT, CDR2 SNEGSKA (reference sequence). This CDR3 has 13 residues. The CDR3 protein is CSARTGILYEQYF. CDR3 nucleotide sequence: TGCAGTGCTAGGACCGGGATTCTCTACGAGCAGTACTTC.

The chain couples TRBV28 to TRBJ2-7; 9 bases line up with TRBD1. The length of the CDR3 is 14 residues. Losses at the gene ends were 7 bases for V and 9 bases for J; bases not matched to a gene: 13. Germline CDR1 MDHEN, CDR2 SYDVKM. CDR3 amino acids: CASTPGTGLFVQYF. The CDR3, as DNA: TGTGCCAGCACCCCCGGGACAGGGCTTTTTGTGCAGTACTTC.

The V and J genes are TRBV29-1 and TRBJ1-1; D possibly corresponds to TRBD1 (5 bases). The CDR3 extends over 13 amino acids. Trimming took 6 bases from V and 6 from J, leaving 17 bases between them. Per germline, CDR1 SQVTM and CDR2 ANQGSEA. DNA for the CDR3: TGCAGCGTCGGACGGGATGCGGGGGCTGAAGCTTTCTTT. Its translation is CSVGRDAGAEAFF.

This clonotype has more than one count but fewer than ten. V gene TRBV5-4 combines with J gene TRBJ2-1, with 7 bases identical to TRBD2. The ends lost 6 bases at V and 0 bases at J; junction bases unmatched: 6. The CDR3 is 15 residues long. Germline V gene data show CDR1 as SGHNT and CDR2 as YYREEE (reference sequence). The CDR3 nucleotides are TGTGCCAGCAATCGGCGGGGGAGCTCCTACAATGAGCAGTTCTTC. Its protein is CASNRRGSSYNEQFF.

This clonotype has more than one count but fewer than ten. This rearrangement joins TRBV29-1 to TRBJ1-1, with 7 bases aligning to TRBD1. Germline V gene lookup returns CDR1 SQVTM and CDR2 ANQGSEA. The CDR3 runs to 13 residues. J gave up 5 bases and V 7 bases, and 10 bases lay outside the gene matches. CDR3 DNA: TGCAGCGCCACCAGGGGGGGGCCTACTGAAGCTTTCTTT. It yields the protein CSATRGGPTEAFF.